This TCR beta chain was sequenced for a study of patients and donors after allogeneic stem cell transplantation (dated by TCRdb to the early 2020s). This clonotype was counted ten times or more. Its antigen is currently not known. Within one base of it there is no much larger clone, and no base qualities were kept. The germline V gene supplies CDR1 SGHRS and CDR2 YFSETQ. V is trimmed back by 0 bases and J by 2 bases, and the junction contains 2 bases that no gene match accounts for. Reading from cysteine to phenylalanine, the CDR3 counts 14 amino acids. Of all the DNA, just the CDR3 is kept, 42 bases in frame from base 1. Libraries were prepared through RT-PCR. The sample was run on a NextSeq 550. TCRdb passed the public sequencing reads through fastp at Q25 and MiXCR, retaining productive beta sequences. CDR3 protein duplicates are merged, each entry listing the most common genes and DNA. The table for this sample lists some 960,000 distinct CDR3 sequences; roughly 17% of them were counted only once. Of the sample, 5% to 6.5% is held by the ten largest clones.

The specimen was blood, either unsorted or a sorted T cell fraction (not recorded which). The chain is assembled from TRBV5-1 and TRBJ2-7; the junction holds 7 bases that match TRBD2. The TCR originated in a human donor who was either an allogeneic HSCT recipient or a stem cell or donor lymphocyte infusion donor (not recorded which). It is not recorded whose cells these are; they may come from a transplant donor. The CDR3 has the sequence CASSLAAGAYEQYF. The DNA reads as follows: TGCGCCAGCAGCTTGGCTGCGGGGGCCTACGAGCAGTACTTC.